The present entry profiles one TCR beta chain with its context. Germline V CDR1 and CDR2: SGHTA, FQGNSA. V gave up 3 bases and J gave up 1 base, with 24 bases separating them. The CDR3 consists of 19 residues. Sequencing used immunoSEQ multiplex PCR; TCRdb keeps in-frame clones, though not all of them. The sample lists approximately 70,000 clones, around 92% seen once, with approximately 14% in the top ten. The sample originates from a study of blood T cell repertoires in COVID-19. The sequence came from a human donor with active COVID-19. The donor label of this sample is uncertain. This chain joins TRBV7-2 and TRBJ2-5, with D maybe TRBD1 (6 bases). The sample consisted of peripheral blood. The CDR3 DNA is TGTGCCAGCAGCTTTAGGGGGTTAATCACAGGGAAAGTCCAAGAGACCCAGTACTTC. Its protein product is CASSFRGLITGKVQETQYF.